This T cell receptor beta chain was sequenced for a study of CD8 T cells in Susac syndrome. A word on this clonotype: Its antigen is as yet unknown.

Sequencing of TCR beta was performed on blood CD8+ T cells and on blood CD4+ T cells. Negative magnetic isolation gave CD8+ and CD4+ cells; FACS enriched CD8+ TEMRA. An input of roughly 0.45 to 1 ug of RNA was subjected to reverse transcription using random hexamers. A multiplex approach, immunoSEQ multiplex PCR, amplified TCR beta CDR3 across 54 Vbeta and 13 Jbeta. One entry per CDR3 protein results from TCRdb running MiXCR on the immunoSEQ multiplex PCR reads. The table records around 130,000 distinct CDR3 sequences, roughly 80% of them present only once. Germline V gene sequence: CDR1 SGHNT, CDR2 YYREEE (reference sequence). Germline trimming cut 0 bases from V and 4 bases from J; bases unmatched to any gene: 5. There are 16 residues in the CDR3. Study findings and constraints: The study recognized that its TCR sequencing and HLA analysis covered a relatively small number of individuals.

The chain has TRBV5-4 and TRBJ2-2; TRBD2 agrees at 8 bases. The source is a human donor with multiple sclerosis. Sequencing was performed on CD8+ T cells from PBMCs. CDR3 DNA sequence: TGTGCCAGCAGCTTGGGGGTAGCGGGACGCACCGGGGAGCTGTTTTTT. It is translated as CASSLGVAGRTGELFF.